This T cell receptor (beta chain) was captured by sequencing in a study of cytomegalovirus exposure and HLA in healthy donors. Findings and limits, study-wide: In a later analysis, specific HLA alleles were associated with 15,000 to 20,000 TCR beta sequences at a 0.05 false discovery rate. There were several of the most significant clusters that appeared linked to common viral pathogens in a later analysis.

A multiplex PCR was run with 60 Vbeta primers and 13 Jbeta primers. The data were produced by immunoSEQ multiplex PCR, yet TCRdb's version contains in-frame clones alone and is incomplete. The sample consists of 100,000 to 150,000 clones, roughly four fifths of them appearing once. Germline V gene lookup returns CDR1 SGHTA and CDR2 FQGNSA. CDR3 size: 16 residues. J was trimmed by 6 bases and V by 1 base; bases with no gene match: 4. Regarding this clone: Its antigen is unidentified.

The chain couples TRBV7-2 to TRBJ2-2; 11 nucleotides match TRBD2. This receptor was taken from a woman in her sixties or seventies in good health and CMV-seropositive. Sequences were obtained from PBMCs. For the CDR3, the DNA is TGTGCCAGCAGCTTAGTTCTAGCGGGAGGCGCCGGGGAGCTGTTTTTT. Protein: CASSLVLAGGAGELFF.